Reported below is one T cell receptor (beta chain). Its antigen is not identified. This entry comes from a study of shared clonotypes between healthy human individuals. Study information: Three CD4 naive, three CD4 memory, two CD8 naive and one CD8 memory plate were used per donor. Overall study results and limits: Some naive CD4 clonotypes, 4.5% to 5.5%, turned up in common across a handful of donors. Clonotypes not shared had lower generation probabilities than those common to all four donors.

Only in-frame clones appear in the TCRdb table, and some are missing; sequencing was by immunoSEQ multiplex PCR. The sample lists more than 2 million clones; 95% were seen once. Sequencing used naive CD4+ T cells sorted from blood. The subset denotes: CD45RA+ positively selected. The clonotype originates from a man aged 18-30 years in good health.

CDR3 sequence reads: CASSPGQGTTNYGYTF. In DNA form, the CDR3 reads TGTGCCAGCAGTCCGGGACAGGGGACCACTAACTATGGCTACACCTTC. V and J are TRBV27 and TRBJ1-2; 10 bases line up with TRBD1. The CDR3 has 16 amino acids. The ends lost 5 bases at V and 0 bases at J; junction bases unmatched: 6. Germline lookup yields CDR1 MNHEY and CDR2 SMNVEV (reference sequence).